The 7 T cell receptor beta chains below come from one sample, sequenced in a study of blood T cell repertoires in COVID-19. Assay used: immunoSEQ multiplex PCR; TCRdb lists only in-frame clones, some missing. Of under 95,000 clones in the sample, 75% to 85% were seen once. Sequencing was done on a sample of peripheral blood. These receptors all stem from a woman aged 80 or older with acute or convalescent COVID-19.

CDR3 sequence (DNA): TGCGCCAGCAGCTTGCCTTTAGCGGGAGGAGGCAGTCTAAATGAGCAGTTCTTC. Its translation is CASSLPLAGGGSLNEQFF. The V and J genes are TRBV5-1 and TRBJ2-1; 10 bases line up with TRBD2. Germline-derived CDR1 and CDR2 are SGHRS and YFSETQ. The V gene end was trimmed by 1 base and the J gene end by 7 bases; junction bases not matched to a gene: 14. The CDR3 loop spans 18 amino acids.

The CDR3 DNA sequence: TGTGCCAGCAGTGAAGCGCTTCAGGGGGCGCGGGCTGAAGCTTTCTTT. This codes for CASSEALQGARAEAFF. The chain links TRBV2 to TRBJ1-1, with 8 bases identical to TRBD1. Germline V gives CDR1 SNHLY, CDR2 FYNNEI. The V and J ends lost 0 bases and 6 bases, in that order; junction bases with no gene match: 9. This CDR3 contains 16 residues. Full variable domain (outside the CDR3, taken from reference TRBV2 and TRBJ1-1): EPEVTQTPSHQVTQMGQEVILRCVPISNHLYFYWYRQILGQKVEFLVSFYNNEISEKSEIFDDQFSVERPDGSNFTLKIRSTKLEDSAMYFCASSEALQGARAEAFFGQGTRLTVV.

This clone was recorded once. The rearrangement uses TRBV7-9 and TRBJ2-5; TRBD2 agrees at 9 bases. V was pared by 4 bases and J by 1 base, with 4 bases of the junction left unmatched. The CDR3 has 15 amino acids. Germline V gives CDR1 SEHNR, CDR2 FQNEAQ (reference sequence). CDR3 sequence: CASSSSTSGQETQYF. CDR3 DNA sequence: TGTGCCAGCAGCTCCTCGACTAGCGGCCAAGAGACCCAGTACTTC.

V and J are TRBV7-2 and TRBJ2-2; 10 bases line up with TRBD2. The germline gives CDR1 SGHTA, CDR2 FQGNSA. CDR3 length: 16 residues. Losses at the gene ends were 6 bases for V and 5 bases for J; bases not matched to a gene: 9. The CDR3 loop reads CASSPRLAGVTGELFF. In DNA form, the CDR3 reads TGTGCCAGCAGTCCCCGCCTAGCGGGAGTTACCGGGGAGCTGTTTTTT. The whole variable domain, remainder taken from reference TRBV7-2 and TRBJ2-2, is GAGVSQSPSNKVTEKGKDVELRCDPISGHTALYWYRQSLGQGLEFLIYFQGNSAPDKSGLPSDRFSAERTGGSVSTLTIQRTQQEDSAVYLCASSPRLAGVTGELFFGEGSRLTVL.

The chain is built from TRBV6-2 or TRBV6-3 and TRBJ1-1; 8 positions agree with TRBD1. The germline V gene encodes CDR1 MNHEY and CDR2 SVGEGT. With 2 bases clipped from V and 5 bases from J, the junction kept 13 bases outside the gene matches. The length of the CDR3 is 17 residues. CDR3 coding DNA: TGTGCCAGCAGTTACACTCCGGGACAGGCAGCCTGGACTGAAGCTTTCTTT. This gives the protein CASSYTPGQAAWTEAFF.

For this clone: Germline and junction disagree at one end, which may indicate a read error. V is TRBV7-7 and J is TRBJ2-1; D is unclear. Germline values: CDR1 SSHAT, CDR2 FNYEAQ (reference sequence). There are 16 residues in the CDR3. DNA of the CDR3: TGTGCTAGCAGCTTAGCAGCGCCCCAACCCCTCAATGAGCAGTTCTTC. This codes for CASSLAAPQPLNEQFF.

Note on this clone: The same CDR3 arises from other DNA sequences in this sample as well. This chain joins TRBV7-2 and TRBJ2-3; D unresolved. CDR1 is SGHTA and CDR2 is FQGNSA in the germline V gene. The V end was cut by 2 bases, the J end by 4 bases, with 4 bases between. The CDR3 covers 12 residues. The CDR3 nucleotides read TGTGCCAGCAGCTTACTTGCAGATACGCAGTATTTT. Translating it yields CASSLLADTQYF.